What follows are 27 T cell receptor beta chains derived from one specimen sequenced in a study of blood T cell repertoires in COVID-19. Some clones are missing from TCRdb's copy, which holds only in-frame ones; the method was immunoSEQ multiplex PCR. Of 130,000 to 150,000 clones in the sample, roughly 80% are singletons; the top ten hold around 3.1%. The specimen sequenced was peripheral blood. Receptors were obtained from a woman between 40 and 50 years old with active or convalescent COVID-19.

This clone was seen once. CDR3 nucleotides: TGTGCCAGCAGCCCACTCCCACAGACTGAAAAACTGTTTTTT. It translates to CASSPLPQTEKLFF. The chain couples TRBV27 to TRBJ1-4; D is unclear. This CDR3 comprises 14 residues. Per the germline V gene, CDR1 is MNHEY and CDR2 is SMNVEV (reference sequence). Deletions cut 6 bases from V and 7 bases from J, with 15 bases between. Filled out from reference TRBV27 and TRBJ1-4, the complete variable domain reads EAQVTQNPRYLITVTGKKLTVTCSQNMNHEYMSWYRQDPGLGLRQIYYSMNVEVTDKGDVPEGYKVSRKEKRNFPLILESPSPNQTSLYFCASSPLPQTEKLFFGSGTQLSVL.

The V and J genes are TRBV14 and TRBJ1-5, with 7 bases fitting TRBD1. CDR1 is SGHDN, CDR2 FVKESK, per germline. This CDR3 has 12 residues. J was trimmed by 11 bases and V by 4 bases; bases with no gene match: 5. The chain's CDR3 is CASSLAGGSQHF. In DNA form, the CDR3 reads TGTGCCAGCAGCCTCGCAGGGGGATCCCAGCATTTT.

The rearrangement joins TRBV4-2 to TRBJ2-7; 9 bases align to TRBD2. CDR3 size: 17 residues. CDR1 LGHNA and CDR2 YNFKEQ come from the germline V gene. J was trimmed by 0 bases and V by 0 bases; bases with no gene match: 6. The CDR3, as DNA: TGTGCCAGCAGCCAAGATGTCTCTAGCGGGGCCTCCTACGAGCAGTACTTC. Its protein is CASSQDVSSGASYEQYF.

V usage is TRBV7-2 and J usage is TRBJ2-4; the match to TRBD2 covers 12 bases. The V gene's germline CDR1 is SGHTA and CDR2 FQGNSA. With V trimmed by 1 base and J by 6 bases, 7 bases remained unmatched. This CDR3 is 17 amino acids long. CDR3 protein: CASSLDLAGGPLNIQYF. As DNA, the CDR3 is TGTGCCAGCAGCTTAGATCTAGCGGGAGGGCCTCTAAACATTCAGTACTTC.

The chain is built from TRBV3-1 (or the pseudogene TRBV3-2) and TRBJ2-7; 8 bases agree with TRBD1. Germline V gene sequence: CDR1 LGHDT, CDR2 YNNKEL (reference sequence). V gave up 5 bases and J gave up 4 bases; unmatched junction bases: 7. The CDR3 covers 14 residues. The CDR3, as DNA: TGTGCCAGCAGCAAGACAGGGGCGGGATACGAGCAGTACTTC. It is translated as CASSKTGAGYEQYF.

The chain combines TRBV6-5 with TRBJ1-1; TRBD1 matches 8 bases. V was clipped by 6 bases and J by 5 bases; unmatched bases: 5. This CDR3 is built from 13 residues. From germline, CDR1 is MNHEY and CDR2 SVGAGI. The CDR3 loop is CASRPTGGTEAFF. The CDR3 DNA reads as TGTGCCAGCAGGCCTACAGGGGGGACTGAAGCTTTCTTT.

The rearrangement links TRBV2 to TRBJ1-6; D is undetermined. V lost 8 bases to trimming and J lost 4 bases, with 12 bases between them. This CDR3 has 14 amino acids. CDR1 and CDR2 from the germline V gene are SNHLY and FYNNEI. This chain's CDR3 is CASDTGIYNSPLHF. The CDR3 DNA is TGTGCCAGCGATACGGGTATTTATAATTCACCCCTCCACTTT.

The CDR3 DNA is TGTGCCAGCAGCTTAATCCAGGGGCTTGGGAATGAGCAGTTCTTC. This sequence encodes CASSLIQGLGNEQFF. This sequence joins TRBV11-2 and TRBJ2-1; the D gene is possibly TRBD1 (6 bases). The CDR3 has 15 residues. Germline V gene sequence: CDR1 SGHAT, CDR2 FQNNGV. V dropped 2 bases and J dropped 7 bases, with 15 bases sitting between them.

The gene calls are TRBV28 and TRBJ1-2; TRBD1 matches 11 bases. Per germline, CDR1 MDHEN and CDR2 SYDVKM. V gave up 2 bases and J gave up 8 bases; unmatched junction bases: 7. There are 15 residues in the CDR3. This chain's CDR3 is CASSLAGQGVWGYTF. CDR3 nucleotide sequence: TGTGCCAGCAGTTTAGCGGGACAGGGGGTCTGGGGCTACACCTTC.

V usage is TRBV10-3 and J usage is TRBJ2-7, with D possibly matching TRBD2 (6 bases). The CDR3 sequence is 17 residues long. From germline, CDR1 is ENHRY and CDR2 SYGVKD. V lost 7 bases and J lost 6, with 28 bases in between. The CDR3 DNA is TGTGCCATCACCCAGTCCCTTTCGGGACTCCGAGTTACCGAGCAGTACTTC. Protein product: CAITQSLSGLRVTEQYF.

This rearrangement joins TRBV3-1 (or the pseudogene TRBV3-2) to TRBJ1-3; D uncertain. Germline loops: CDR1 LGHDT, CDR2 YNNKEL (reference sequence). CDR3 length: 15 amino acids. Deletions cut 1 base from V and 4 bases from J, with 11 bases between. The CDR3 nucleotides read TGTGCCAGCAGCCAAGGGGCGGGTTCGGGAAACACCATATATTTT. Translation gives CASSQGAGSGNTIYF.

The chain has TRBV24-1 and TRBJ2-3, with 8 bases that match TRBD1. The CDR3 length is 15 residues. CDR1 KGHDR and CDR2 SFDVKD come from the germline V gene. J lost 1 base, V lost 9 bases, and 8 bases had no gene match. The CDR3 nucleotides read TGTGCCACCGCTCCGGGACAGGATCGCACAGATACGCAGTATTTT. It codes for CATAPGQDRTDTQYF.

The sample holds a few counts of this clone. V is TRBV28 and J is TRBJ1-5; D ambiguous. Per germline, CDR1 MDHEN and CDR2 SYDVKM. V lost 5 bases to trimming and J lost 0 bases, with 14 bases between them. The CDR3 totals 16 residues. The CDR3 loop is CASSPLGGLSNQPQHF. Here the CDR3 DNA reads TGTGCCAGCAGTCCCCTGGGAGGGCTTAGCAATCAGCCCCAGCATTTT.

The V call is TRBV20-1, the J call TRBJ2-5, with 11 positions matching TRBD2. Germline trimming cut 3 bases from V and 4 bases from J; bases unmatched to any gene: 16. The CDR3 spans 18 residues. Per the germline V gene, CDR1 is DFQATT and CDR2 is SNEGSKA (reference sequence). DNA for the CDR3: TGCAGTGCTAGTCCACCTAGCGGGAGGACCCACAACAGAGAGACCCAGTACTTC. Its protein is CSASPPSGRTHNRETQYF.

The chain uses TRBV11-3 and TRBJ2-1, with 8 bases aligning to TRBD2. CDR3 size: 16 residues. The germline V gene has CDR1 SGHNT and CDR2 YENEEA. V shed 8 bases, J shed 5 bases, and the junction held 14 bases outside the gene matches. As DNA, the CDR3 is TGTGCCAGCTGCAAAGGTGGGAGCGGGAGCCACAATGAGCAGTTCTTC. Residues: CASCKGGSGSHNEQFF. Full variable domain (outside the CDR3, taken from reference TRBV11-3 and TRBJ2-1): EAGVVQSPRYKIIEKKQPVAFWCNPISGHNTLYWYLQNLGQGPELLIRYENEEAVDDSQLPKDRFSAERLKGVDSTLKIQPAELGDSAVYLCASCKGGSGSHNEQFFGPGTRLTVL.

CDR3 DNA sequence: TGTGGGGGTGGACTTAACCAAGAGACCCAGTACTTC. It encodes CGGGLNQETQYF. This chain joins TRBV2 and TRBJ2-5; weak D call: TRBD2 (5 bases). The CDR3 covers 12 residues. The germline CDR1 and CDR2 sequences are SNHLY and FYNNEI.

V gene TRBV5-1 combines with J gene TRBJ1-1; perhaps TRBD1 as D (5 bases). V shed 2 bases and J shed 7 bases, with 9 bases lying between them. The CDR3 covers 12 residues. CDR1 is SGHRS and CDR2 is YFSETQ in the germline V gene. The DNA for the CDR3 is TGCGCCAGCAGCTTCCGGGGGATTGAAGCTTTCTTT. Translation: CASSFRGIEAFF.

The chain couples TRBV7-2 to TRBJ1-2; 9 bases line up with TRBD1. Germline CDR1 is SGHTA and CDR2 is FQGNSA. Germline trimming cut 4 bases from V and 5 bases from J; bases unmatched to any gene: 5. This CDR3 has 14 amino acids. CDR3 sequence (DNA): TGTGCCAGCAGCTCTCTGACAGGGGGTTATGGCTACACCTTC. Protein: CASSSLTGGYGYTF.

The chain couples TRBV11-3 to TRBJ1-5, with D unclear. V gave up 4 bases and J gave up 0 bases, with 7 bases separating them. The CDR3 extends over 14 amino acids. Germline V gene lookup returns CDR1 SGHNT and CDR2 YENEEA. The CDR3 reads CASSYDNSNQPQHF. The CDR3 DNA reads TGTGCCAGCAGCTATGACAATAGCAATCAGCCCCAGCATTTT.

The rearrangement uses TRBV6-4 and TRBJ1-2; maybe TRBD1 (5 bases). With 4 bases removed from V and 5 bases from J, the gap between germline ends came to 17 bases. In germline, CDR1 is MRHNA, CDR2 SNTAGT. This CDR3 contains 15 residues. CDR3 bases: TGTGCCAGCAGTGGGCGCGGTGACAGCCCTTATGGCTACACCTTC. This sequence encodes CASSGRGDSPYGYTF.

The rearrangement links TRBV29-1 to TRBJ2-3; D gene unclear. Germline assignment: CDR1 SQVTM and CDR2 ANQGSEA. Between the trimmed V and J ends, which lost 2 bases and 2 bases, there was a span of 8 bases. This CDR3 spans 13 amino acids. CDR3 sequence: CSVEFAHTDTQYF. Written as DNA, the CDR3 is TGCAGCGTTGAATTCGCGCACACAGATACGCAGTATTTT.

As regards this clone: Other DNA variants within this sample encode the same CDR3. The rearrangement uses TRBV6-2 or TRBV6-3 and TRBJ1-5; D may be TRBD1 (6 bases). The V gene's germline CDR1 is MNHEY and CDR2 SVGEGT. Trimming left V 2 bases short and J 1 base short, with 9 bases between. This CDR3 is 15 amino acids long. For the CDR3, the DNA is TGTGCCAGCAGTTACCAGGGGCTGAGCAATCAGCCCCAGCATTTT. This gives the protein CASSYQGLSNQPQHF.

The CDR3 here is CASSQVGDREGTTGELFF. DNA of the CDR3: TGTGCCAGCAGCCAAGTAGGAGACAGGGAAGGCACCACCGGGGAGCTGTTTTTT. The V and J genes are TRBV4-2 and TRBJ2-2; 7 nucleotides line up with TRBD1. Germline trimming cut 1 base from V and 4 bases from J; bases unmatched to any gene: 12. CDR3 length: 18 residues. Germline CDR1 and CDR2: LGHNA and YNFKEQ.

This chain links TRBV18 with TRBJ2-6, with D possibly being TRBD1 (6 bases). This CDR3 has 16 residues. Trimming took off 6 bases at V and 0 bases at J, with 12 bases between the two ends. The germline V gene has CDR1 KGHSH and CDR2 LQKENI. The CDR3 protein is CASSKGGYSGANVLTF. Here the CDR3 DNA reads TGTGCCAGCTCTAAAGGGGGATACTCTGGGGCCAACGTCCTGACTTTC.

This clone appeared a single time. The J gene is TRBJ2-3, the V gene TRBV14, with 9 bases fitting TRBD1. Germline V gene sequence: CDR1 SGHDN, CDR2 FVKESK. Trimming removed 3 bases from V and 4 bases from J; junction bases left unmatched: 14. The CDR3 sequence is 18 residues long. The DNA for the CDR3 is TGTGCCAGCAGCCACTACCTGGGACAGGGCCTACCAGCAGATACGCAGTATTTT. This codes for CASSHYLGQGLPADTQYF.

The chain couples TRBV19 to TRBJ2-7; perhaps TRBD2 as D (5 bases). Germline V gene lookup returns CDR1 LNHDA and CDR2 SQIVND (reference sequence). The CDR3 has 16 amino acids. The germline V and J ends were trimmed by 3 bases and 1 base, with 16 bases remaining between them. This CDR3 is CASSISWGELSYEQYF. CDR3 nucleotides: TGTGCCAGTAGTATTTCGTGGGGAGAGTTGTCCTACGAGCAGTACTTC.

CDR3 in amino acids: CASSLASRGTGELFF. The CDR3 DNA is TGTGCCAGCAGCTTAGCCAGTAGGGGGACCGGGGAGCTGTTTTTT. The rearrangement joins TRBV7-2 to TRBJ2-2; the D gene is possibly TRBD1 (6 bases). The germline V gene encodes CDR1 SGHTA and CDR2 FQGNSA. The CDR3 extends over 15 amino acids. V was cut by 0 bases and J by 5 bases, with 10 bases left in between.